This T cell receptor (beta chain) was recorded in a study of blood T cell repertoires in COVID-19. Germline CDR1 is SEHNR and CDR2 is FQNEAQ (reference sequence). The V end was cut by 2 bases, the J end by 8 bases, with 13 bases between. CDR3 length: 14 amino acids. Clones were sequenced by immunoSEQ multiplex PCR, and TCRdb holds only the in-frame ones, with some missing. The profile shows 55,000 to 80,000 clones, more than 75% of them singletons. Sequencing used peripheral blood. This sequence joins TRBV7-9 and TRBJ2-1; the D gene is possibly TRBD1 (5 bases). The receptor comes from a woman in her seventies with acute or convalescent COVID-19. This CDR3 reads CASSLSQGSYEQFF. The CDR3 coding sequence is TGTGCCAGCAGCTTAAGCCAGGGTAGCTATGAGCAGTTCTTC.